Listed below are T cell receptor beta chains from one sample, sequenced in a study of blood T cell repertoires in COVID-19. Sequenced by immunoSEQ multiplex PCR; TCRdb stores in-frame clones only, minus some. The sample lists tens of thousands of clones; 75% to 85% were seen once. The sample was peripheral blood. These receptor sequences come from a man aged 60 to 75 with acute or convalescent COVID-19. CDR3s leave out the opening cysteine and the closing phenylalanine or tryptophan. The D gene is left open where the match is weak. Size values are once, few and many counts, or a class for expanded clones, and some rows have none.

d_call,clone_size,j_call,v_call,cdr3_aa
TRBD1,.,TRBJ1-4,TRBV30,AWSAKQGRQTNEKLF
.,.,TRBJ1-2,TRBV7-2,ASSPEDTAYGYT
TRBD1,few,TRBJ2-2,TRBV2,ASISTGGVGELF
.,.,TRBJ1-1,TRBV9,ASSARPGAGSEAF
.,.,TRBJ2-2,TRBV9,ASSVRTLGELF
.,.,TRBJ2-3,TRBV5-4,ASSSVSSSTDTQY
.,once,TRBJ2-5,TRBV6-2/TRBV6-3,ASSYVGAEGETQY
TRBD2,many,TRBJ2-1,TRBV11-3,ASSLTITGGTNEQF
.,.,TRBJ1-6,TRBV4-2,ASSPITSMGLRISYNSPLH
TRBD2,.,TRBJ2-3,TRBV7-3,ASSLTSGGVFTDTQY
.,once,TRBJ2-5,TRBV5-1,ASRGTSTQETQY
TRBD1,.,TRBJ2-2,TRBV7-3,AIPGQVLSGAGELF
.,.,TRBJ1-3,TRBV28,ASLRGNTIY
.,.,TRBJ2-1,TRBV7-2,ASSFRQVNYNEQF
.,.,TRBJ2-1,TRBV4-2,ASSQALYNEQF
TRBD1,.,TRBJ1-6,TRBV7-9,ASSLGQGDSPLH
TRBD1,once,TRBJ2-4,TRBV25-1,ASSESGTGSNIQY
.,.,TRBJ2-7,TRBV11-2,ASSSVYEQY
.,.,TRBJ1-1,TRBV18,ASSPAESWYTEAF
TRBD2,.,TRBJ2-2,TRBV15,ATSRALAGGKAGELF
.,few,TRBJ1-5,TRBV28,ASSPQGTQH
TRBD1,.,TRBJ2-7,TRBV5-5,ASSGQGVYEQY
TRBD1,few,TRBJ1-2,TRBV5-1,ASSLANRGQHSGGYT
.,once,TRBJ1-4,TRBV15,ATRTEHEKLF
.,.,TRBJ2-3,TRBV7-2,ASSLEAALPDTQY
.,.,TRBJ2-5,TRBV7-2,ASSLERMAGGVQETQY
.,.,TRBJ1-1,TRBV18,ASSPYRDYAEAF
.,.,TRBJ1-5,TRBV11-1,ASSLDAGGNQPQH
.,.,TRBJ1-1,TRBV6-6,ASSSTTGNTEAF
.,.,TRBJ1-1,TRBV19,ASSIGRASIEAF
.,.,TRBJ1-1,TRBV3-1/TRBV3-2,ASSSLTGNEAF
.,few,TRBJ1-2,TRBV4-1,ASSQVLNVYGYT
.,.,TRBJ1-1,TRBV20-1,SPRGNTEAF
.,.,TRBJ1-3,TRBV18,ASSPSQTGTGNTIY
.,.,TRBJ1-5,TRBV5-8,ASSVDSTFSNQPQH
.,.,TRBJ2-2,TRBV5-1,ASSLGWATGELF
.,.,TRBJ2-7,TRBV10-3,AIRPDRLIGYEQY
TRBD1,.,TRBJ2-1,TRBV7-9,ASSVTRDSVNEQF
.,.,TRBJ1-1,TRBV13,ASSPMGGGNTEAF
.,.,TRBJ2-3,TRBV29-1,SVGGVGTDTQY
.,.,TRBJ2-3,TRBV4-3,ASSQDGDLTDTQY
TRBD1,few,TRBJ2-3,TRBV28,ASNRRGDTQY
TRBD1,few,TRBJ1-6,TRBV14,ASSQHRGGFSPLH
.,.,TRBJ1-1,TRBV29-1,SGKTALDTEAF
.,.,TRBJ2-2,TRBV5-1,ASRSSSGTSLTRGTGELF
TRBD2,.,TRBJ2-4,TRBV5-1,ASSRIAGLAKNIQY
.,.,TRBJ1-2,TRBV7-2,ASSLDPSEGHNYGYT
TRBD1,.,TRBJ1-3,TRBV6-5,ASLGTVGIGNTIY
.,.,TRBJ1-2,TRBV5-1,ASSLRREGGYT